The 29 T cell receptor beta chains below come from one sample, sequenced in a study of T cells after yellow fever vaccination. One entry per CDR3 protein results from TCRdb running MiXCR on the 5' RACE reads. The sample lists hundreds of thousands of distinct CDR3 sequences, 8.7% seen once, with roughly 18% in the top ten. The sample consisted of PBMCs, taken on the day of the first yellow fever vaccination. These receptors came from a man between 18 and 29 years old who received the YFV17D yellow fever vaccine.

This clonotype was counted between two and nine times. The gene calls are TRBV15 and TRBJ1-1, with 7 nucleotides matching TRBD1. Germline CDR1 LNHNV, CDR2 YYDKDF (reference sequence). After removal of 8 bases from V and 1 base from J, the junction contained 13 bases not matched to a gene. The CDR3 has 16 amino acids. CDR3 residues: CATRLLGTGENTEAFF. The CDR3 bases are TGTGCCACCCGTCTCTTGGGAACAGGGGAGAACACTGAAGCTTTCTTT.

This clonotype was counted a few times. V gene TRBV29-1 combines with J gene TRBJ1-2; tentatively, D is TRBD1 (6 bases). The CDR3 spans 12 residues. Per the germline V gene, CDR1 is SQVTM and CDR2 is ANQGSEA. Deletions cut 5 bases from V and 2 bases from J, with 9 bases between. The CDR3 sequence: CSVRTGNYGYTF. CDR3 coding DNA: TGCAGCGTTCGAACAGGGAACTATGGCTACACCTTC.

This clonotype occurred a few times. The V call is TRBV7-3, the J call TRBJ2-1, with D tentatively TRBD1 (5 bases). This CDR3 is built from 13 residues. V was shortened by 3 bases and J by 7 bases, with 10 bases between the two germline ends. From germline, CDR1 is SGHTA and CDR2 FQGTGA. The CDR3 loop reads CASSFGAGNEQFF. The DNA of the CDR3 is TGTGCCAGCAGCTTTGGGGCCGGGAATGAGCAGTTCTTC.

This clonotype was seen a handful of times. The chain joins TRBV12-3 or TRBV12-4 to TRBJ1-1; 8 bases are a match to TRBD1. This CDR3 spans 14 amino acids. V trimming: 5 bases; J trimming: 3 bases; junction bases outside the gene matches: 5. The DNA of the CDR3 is TGTGCCAGCAGTCGGACAGGGTGGGACACTGAAGCTTTCTTT. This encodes CASSRTGWDTEAFF.

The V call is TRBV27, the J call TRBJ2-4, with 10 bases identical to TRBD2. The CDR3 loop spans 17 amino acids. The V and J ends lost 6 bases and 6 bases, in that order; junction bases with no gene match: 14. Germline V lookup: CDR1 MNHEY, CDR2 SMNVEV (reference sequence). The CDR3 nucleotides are TGTGCCAGCAGCCACAGCACAGCGGGGGGGCCGATAAACATTCAGTACTTC. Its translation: CASSHSTAGGPINIQYF.

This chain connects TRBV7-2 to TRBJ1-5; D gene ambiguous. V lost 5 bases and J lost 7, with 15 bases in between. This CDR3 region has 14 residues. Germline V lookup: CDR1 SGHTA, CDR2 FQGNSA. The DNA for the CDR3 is TGTGCCAGCAGCCCGGGGAGCCCGGGACAGCCCCAGCATTTT. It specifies CASSPGSPGQPQHF.

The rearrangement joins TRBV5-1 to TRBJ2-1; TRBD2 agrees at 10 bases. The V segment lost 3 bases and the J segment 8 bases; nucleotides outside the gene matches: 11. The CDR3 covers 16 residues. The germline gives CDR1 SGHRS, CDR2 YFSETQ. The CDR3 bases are TGCGCCAGCAGCTCCCTCCCCCAGCGGGGGGGCGATGAGCAGTTCTTC. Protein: CASSSLPQRGGDEQFF.

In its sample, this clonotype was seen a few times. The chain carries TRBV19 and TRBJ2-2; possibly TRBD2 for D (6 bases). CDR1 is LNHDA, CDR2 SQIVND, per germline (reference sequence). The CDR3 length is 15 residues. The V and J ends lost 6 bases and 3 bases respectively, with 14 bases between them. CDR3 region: CASRGSSVDTGELFF. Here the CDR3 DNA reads TGTGCCAGTAGGGGATCTAGCGTCGACACCGGGGAGCTGTTTTTT. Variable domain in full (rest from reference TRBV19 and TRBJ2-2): DGGITQSPKYLFRKEGQNVTLSCEQNLNHDAMYWYRQDPGQGLRLIYYSQIVNDFQKGDIAEGYSVSREKKESFPLTVTSAQKNPTAFYLCASRGSSVDTGELFFGEGSRLTVL.

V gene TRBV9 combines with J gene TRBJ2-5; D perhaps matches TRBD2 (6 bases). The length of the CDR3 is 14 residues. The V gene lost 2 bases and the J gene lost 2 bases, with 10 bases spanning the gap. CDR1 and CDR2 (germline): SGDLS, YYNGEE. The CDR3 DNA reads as TGTGCCAGCAGCGTCACGGGGGTACAAGAGACCCAGTACTTC. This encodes CASSVTGVQETQYF.

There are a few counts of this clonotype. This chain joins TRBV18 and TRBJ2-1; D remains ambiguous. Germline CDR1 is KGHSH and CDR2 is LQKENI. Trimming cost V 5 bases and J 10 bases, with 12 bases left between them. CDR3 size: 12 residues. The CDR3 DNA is TGTGCCAGCTCAAGGTGGGGTCGAGAGCAGTTCTTC. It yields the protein CASSRWGREQFF.

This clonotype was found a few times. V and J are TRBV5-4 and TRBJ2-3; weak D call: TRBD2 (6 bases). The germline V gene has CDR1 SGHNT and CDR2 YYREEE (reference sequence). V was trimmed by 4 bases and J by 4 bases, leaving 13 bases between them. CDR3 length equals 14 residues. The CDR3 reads CASSEIAGSDTQYF. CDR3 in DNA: TGTGCCAGCAGCGAAATCGCGGGGTCAGATACGCAGTATTTT.

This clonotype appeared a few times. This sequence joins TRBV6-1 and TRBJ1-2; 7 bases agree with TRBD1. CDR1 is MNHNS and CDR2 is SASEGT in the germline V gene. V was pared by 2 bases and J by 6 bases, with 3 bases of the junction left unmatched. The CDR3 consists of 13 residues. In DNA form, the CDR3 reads TGTGCCAGCAGTGAAAGAGGGGGCCATGGCTACACCTTC. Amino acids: CASSERGGHGYTF.

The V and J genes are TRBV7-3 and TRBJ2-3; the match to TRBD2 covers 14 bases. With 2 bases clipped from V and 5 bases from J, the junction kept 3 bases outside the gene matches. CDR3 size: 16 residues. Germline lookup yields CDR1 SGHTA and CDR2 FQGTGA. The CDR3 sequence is CASSLWGTSGGDTQYF. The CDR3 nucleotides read TGTGCCAGCAGCTTATGGGGGACTAGCGGGGGAGATACGCAGTATTTT.

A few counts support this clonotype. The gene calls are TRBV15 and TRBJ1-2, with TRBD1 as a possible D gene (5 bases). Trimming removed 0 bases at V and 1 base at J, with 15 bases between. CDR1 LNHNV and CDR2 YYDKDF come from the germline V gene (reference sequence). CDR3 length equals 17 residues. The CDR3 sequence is CATSRDSPAGSNYGYTF. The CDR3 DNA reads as TGTGCCACCAGCAGAGATAGTCCGGCAGGGAGTAACTATGGCTACACCTTC.

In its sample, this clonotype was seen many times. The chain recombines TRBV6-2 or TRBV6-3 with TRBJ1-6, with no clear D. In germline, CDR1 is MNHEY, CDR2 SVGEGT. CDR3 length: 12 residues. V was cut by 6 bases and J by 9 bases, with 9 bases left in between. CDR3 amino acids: CASSLQASPLHF. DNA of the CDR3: TGTGCCAGCAGCTTGCAAGCTTCACCCCTCCACTTT.

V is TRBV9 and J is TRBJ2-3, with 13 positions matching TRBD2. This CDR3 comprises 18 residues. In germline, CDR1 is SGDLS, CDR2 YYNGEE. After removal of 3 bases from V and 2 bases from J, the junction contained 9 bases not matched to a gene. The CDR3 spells CASSGPPGLAGITDTQYF. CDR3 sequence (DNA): TGTGCCAGCAGCGGTCCCCCGGGACTAGCGGGGATCACAGATACGCAGTATTTT. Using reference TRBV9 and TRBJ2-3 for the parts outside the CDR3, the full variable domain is DSGVTQTPKHLITATGQRVTLRCSPRSGDLSVYWYQQSLDQGLQFLIQYYNGEERAKGNILERFSAQQFPDLHSELNLSSLELGDSALYFCASSGPPGLAGITDTQYFGPGTRLTVL.

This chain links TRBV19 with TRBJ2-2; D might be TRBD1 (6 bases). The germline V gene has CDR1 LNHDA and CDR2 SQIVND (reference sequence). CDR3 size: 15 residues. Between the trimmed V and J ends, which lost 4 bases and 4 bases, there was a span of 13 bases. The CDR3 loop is CASSSPGDRTGELFF. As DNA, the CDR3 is TGTGCCAGTAGTAGCCCAGGGGACCGCACCGGGGAGCTGTTTTTT.

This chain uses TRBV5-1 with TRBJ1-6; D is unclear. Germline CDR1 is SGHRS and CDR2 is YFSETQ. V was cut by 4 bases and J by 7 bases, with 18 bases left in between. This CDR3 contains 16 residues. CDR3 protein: CASSMDAFSRNSPLHF. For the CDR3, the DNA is TGCGCCAGCAGCATGGACGCTTTCTCAAGAAATTCACCCCTCCACTTT.

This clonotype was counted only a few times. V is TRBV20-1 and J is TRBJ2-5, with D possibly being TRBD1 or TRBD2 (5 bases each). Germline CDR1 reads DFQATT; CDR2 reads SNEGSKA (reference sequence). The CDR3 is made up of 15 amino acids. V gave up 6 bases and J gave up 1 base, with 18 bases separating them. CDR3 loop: CSADLVGEIQETQYF. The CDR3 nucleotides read TGCAGTGCCGACCTGGTGGGGGAGATCCAAGAGACCCAGTACTTC.

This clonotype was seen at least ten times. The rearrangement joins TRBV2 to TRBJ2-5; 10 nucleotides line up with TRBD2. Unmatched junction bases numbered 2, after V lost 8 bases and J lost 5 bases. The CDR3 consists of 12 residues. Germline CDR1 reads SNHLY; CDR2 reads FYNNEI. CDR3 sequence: CASSTSGETQYF. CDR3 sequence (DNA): TGTGCCAGCTCGACTAGCGGGGAGACCCAGTACTTC.

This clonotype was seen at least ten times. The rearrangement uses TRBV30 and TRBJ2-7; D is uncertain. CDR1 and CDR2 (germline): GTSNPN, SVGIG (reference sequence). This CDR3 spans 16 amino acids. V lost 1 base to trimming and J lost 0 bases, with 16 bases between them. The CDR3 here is CAWSGLEQRNSYEQYF. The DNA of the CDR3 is TGTGCCTGGAGTGGGCTAGAACAGCGAAACTCCTACGAGCAGTACTTC.

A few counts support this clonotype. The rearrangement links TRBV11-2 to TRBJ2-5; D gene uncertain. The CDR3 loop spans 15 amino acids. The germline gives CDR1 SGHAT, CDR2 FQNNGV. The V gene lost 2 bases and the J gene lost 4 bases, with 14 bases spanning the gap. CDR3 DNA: TGTGCCAGCAGCTTAACCGGGCTCACTTCAGAGACCCAGTACTTC. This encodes CASSLTGLTSETQYF.

The CDR3 region is CASSRQPRDEQYF. DNA of the CDR3: TGTGCCAGCAGCCGGCAGCCCAGAGACGAGCAGTACTTC. V and J are TRBV27 and TRBJ2-7; D is uncertain. From germline, CDR1 is MNHEY and CDR2 SMNVEV (reference sequence). Trimming stripped 6 bases from V and 5 bases from J, with 14 bases between. There are 13 residues in the CDR3.

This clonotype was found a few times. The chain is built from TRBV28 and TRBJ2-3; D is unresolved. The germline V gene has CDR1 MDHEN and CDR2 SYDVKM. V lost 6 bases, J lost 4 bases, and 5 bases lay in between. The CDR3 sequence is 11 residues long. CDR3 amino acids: CASSQPDTQYF. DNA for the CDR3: TGTGCCAGCAGCCAGCCAGATACGCAGTATTTT.

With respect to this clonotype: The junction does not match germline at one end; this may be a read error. The CDR3 is CASSPAAARNLVF. CDR3 nucleotides: TGTGCCAGCAGCCCCGCGGCCGCTCGAAACCTGGTCTTC. The chain uses TRBV3-1 and TRBJ2-1; D uncertain. The germline CDR1 and CDR2 sequences are LGHDT and YNNKEL (reference sequence). This CDR3 comprises 13 residues.

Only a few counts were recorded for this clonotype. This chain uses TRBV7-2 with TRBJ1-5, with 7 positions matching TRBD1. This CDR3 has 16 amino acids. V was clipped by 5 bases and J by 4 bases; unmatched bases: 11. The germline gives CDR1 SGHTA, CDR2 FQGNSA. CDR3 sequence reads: CASSLRTGLGNQPQHF. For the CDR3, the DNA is TGTGCCAGCAGCCTCCGGACAGGTTTGGGAAATCAGCCCCAGCATTTT.

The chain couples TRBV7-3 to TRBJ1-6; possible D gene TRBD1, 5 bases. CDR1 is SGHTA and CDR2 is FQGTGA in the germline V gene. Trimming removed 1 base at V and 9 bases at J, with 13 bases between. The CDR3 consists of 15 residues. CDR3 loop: CASSLNQGWGSPLHF. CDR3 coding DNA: TGTGCCAGCAGCTTAAATCAGGGCTGGGGTTCACCCCTCCACTTT.

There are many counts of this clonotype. CDR3 sequence reads: CSVVQGAPDTQYF. The CDR3 region has the DNA TGCAGCGTTGTACAGGGGGCGCCAGATACGCAGTATTTT. V is TRBV29-1 and J is TRBJ2-3, with 9 bases that match TRBD1. There are 13 residues in the CDR3. Germline lookup yields CDR1 SQVTM and CDR2 ANQGSEA. V dropped 4 bases and J dropped 4; count of bases not matched to a gene: 3.

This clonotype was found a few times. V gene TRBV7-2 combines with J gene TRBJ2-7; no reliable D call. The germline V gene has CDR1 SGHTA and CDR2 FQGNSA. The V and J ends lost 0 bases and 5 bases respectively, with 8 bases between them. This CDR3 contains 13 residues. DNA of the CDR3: TGTGCCAGCAGCTTAGCGAAGTCCGACGAGCAGTACTTC. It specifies CASSLAKSDEQYF.